These T cell receptor beta chains were read from a single sample in a study of T cells in Graves' hyperthyroidism and ophthalmopathy. Each CDR3 protein gets one entry after TCRdb re-called the multiplex PCR reads with MiXCR. The data show about 610,000 distinct CDR3 sequences, approximately 15% seen once. The sequenced material came from blood. These receptors all stem from a woman aged 40 to 55 with Graves' ophthalmopathy. Each CDR3 is given with its conserved first and last residue. Each record gives: clone size, D gene, V gene, J gene, CDR3 length, CDR3 DNA, CDR3 protein. The D gene is left open where the match is weak. Clone size is not always given. Where it is, it says once, few, many or a class for expanded clones.

few	-	TRBV7-8	TRBJ2-7	13	TGTGCCAGCAGCTTTCCAGGGGCGAACGAGCAGTACTTC	CASSFPGANEQYF
many	-	TRBV20-1	TRBJ2-5	15	TGCAGTGCTAGAGATCGGCGGGTGTCGGTGGAGACCCAGTACTTC	CSARDRRVSVETQYF
-	-	TRBV20-1	TRBJ2-5	11	TGCAGTGCTAGAATGGAGGAGACCCAGTACTTC	CSARMEETQYF
-	-	TRBV5-1	TRBJ1-1	14	TGCGCCAGCAGCTTGGCCGGGGACACCAGGGGAGCTTTCTTT	CASSLAGDTRGAFF
many	-	TRBV2	TRBJ2-5	11	TGTGCCAGCACCATGGAGGAGACCCAGTACTTC	CASTMEETQYF
-	TRBD1	TRBV5-1	TRBJ1-4	15	TGCGCCAGCAGCCGACAGGGAGATCGGGGAGAAAAACTGTTTTTT	CASSRQGDRGEKLFF
many	TRBD1	TRBV20-1	TRBJ1-1	12	TGCAGTGCTGCCGCAGGACAGGGTGAAGCTTTCTTT	CSAAAGQGEAFF
many	-	TRBV2	TRBJ2-1	15	TGTGCCAGCAGTGAGTCGAGGGGGAGGGGGAATGAGCAGTTCTTC	CASSESRGRGNEQFF
many	TRBD2	TRBV28	TRBJ2-1	17	TGTGCCAGCAGTACCCCGGGACTAGCAATCTCCTACAATGAGCAGTTCTTC	CASSTPGLAISYNEQFF
-	TRBD2	TRBV7-6	TRBJ2-1	17	TGTGCCAGCAGCTTAAGGGGCGGGACTATACTCTACAATGAGCAGTTCTTC	CASSLRGGTILYNEQFF
many	-	TRBV5-6	TRBJ2-6	18	TGTGCCAGCAGCTTGTCGTCTCTGGGTTGGCTGGGGGCCAACGTCCTGACTTTC	CASSLSSLGWLGANVLTF
many	-	TRBV11-3	TRBJ1-1	17	TGTGCCAGCAGCTTAGTAACCCTTTTATGCCCGAACACTGAAGCTTTCTTT	CASSLVTLLCPNTEAFF
many	-	TRBV28	TRBJ1-1	15	TGTGCCAGCAGTTTATCGCAGGGGTCTGGCACTGAAGCTTTCTTT	CASSLSQGSGTEAFF
few	-	TRBV30	TRBJ2-5	17	TGTGCCTGGAGTGTATCTTTAATCGTGGGGCAGCAAGAGACCCAGTACTTC	CAWSVSLIVGQQETQYF
many	-	TRBV12-3/TRBV12-4	TRBJ1-5	13	TGTGCCAGCAGTTTAGGCAGGGTTCAGCCCCAGCATTTT	CASSLGRVQPQHF
few	TRBD1	TRBV6-5	TRBJ1-5	15	TGTGCCAGCAGTTACGGGACAGGGGCCAATCAGCCCCAGCATTTT	CASSYGTGANQPQHF
-	TRBD1	TRBV5-1	TRBJ1-4	14	TGCGCCAGCAGTCCTGGACAGGGTAGGGAAAAACTGTTTTTT	CASSPGQGREKLFF
-	-	TRBV11-2	TRBJ2-1	13	TGTGCCAGCAGTAGACCGGGACTCAATGAGCAGTTCTTC	CASSRPGLNEQFF
-	TRBD1	TRBV7-6	TRBJ1-3	16	TGTGCCAGCAGCTTAGAACCAGGACAGGTTGGAAACACCATATATTTT	CASSLEPGQVGNTIYF
many	-	TRBV29-1	TRBJ1-1	13	TGCAGCGCGGTCATCTATTCGAACACTGAAGCTTTCTTT	CSAVIYSNTEAFF
few	TRBD2	TRBV3-1	TRBJ2-1	17	TGTGCCAGCAGCCAAGTGCCGGGGACTAGCGGCTACAATGAGCAGTTCTTC	CASSQVPGTSGYNEQFF
few	-	TRBV27	TRBJ2-2	14	TGTGCCAGCAGTTTTCAGTTCGACACCGGGGAGCTGTTTTTT	CASSFQFDTGELFF
many	-	TRBV2	TRBJ2-5	14	TGTGCCAGCAGTGACTCCGGCACCCAAGAGACCCAGTACTTC	CASSDSGTQETQYF
many	-	TRBV7-9	TRBJ2-7	14	TGTGCCAGCAGCCGCGAATCGGGGCCGGGTGAGCAGTACTTC	CASSRESGPGEQYF
few	TRBD1	TRBV28	TRBJ2-7	14	TGTGCCAGCTGCCGGGACAGGGCAACCTACGAGCAGTACTTC	CASCRDRATYEQYF
-	TRBD1	TRBV19	TRBJ2-3	16	TGTGCCAGTAGTATGACAGGGCACTCTAGCACAGATACGCAGTATTTT	CASSMTGHSSTDTQYF
many	-	TRBV7-9	TRBJ2-4	16	TGTGCCAGCAGCTCAACAGAATTCGGGACCGCACTACGTCAGTACTTC	CASSSTEFGTALRQYF
many	TRBD1	TRBV3-1	TRBJ1-2	15	TGTGCCAGCAGCCAAGACGAGGGGGCAGGGTATGGCTACACCTTC	CASSQDEGAGYGYTF
many	TRBD2	TRBV12-3/TRBV12-4	TRBJ2-7	15	TGTGCCAGCAGTTTAGGACTAGCGGTAACCTACGAGCAGTACTTC	CASSLGLAVTYEQYF
-	-	TRBV27	TRBJ1-6	15	TGTGCCAGCAGCCGGGAGCAGGGGAGGAATTCACCCCTCCACTTT	CASSREQGRNSPLHF
many	-	TRBV6-1	TRBJ2-5	16	TGTGCCAGCAGTGAACCCCGGCAGGGGTTACGTGAGACCCAGTACTTC	CASSEPRQGLRETQYF
-	-	TRBV11-2	TRBJ1-6	13	TGTGCCAGCAGATGGGACACTAATTCACCCCTCCACTTT	CASRWDTNSPLHF
few	-	TRBV4-1	TRBJ1-1	16	TGCGCCAGCAGCCAACCATCGGCAGCGGAGAACACTGAAGCTTTCTTT	CASSQPSAAENTEAFF
-	TRBD1	TRBV2	TRBJ1-2	13	TGTGCCAGCAGTGGGACAGGGGGAGTTGGCTACACCTTC	CASSGTGGVGYTF
many	-	TRBV6-6	TRBJ2-3	16	TGTGCCAGCAGTTACTCGATGAGCACAAGCACAGATACGCAGTATTTT	CASSYSMSTSTDTQYF
-	TRBD1	TRBV4-1	TRBJ1-2	16	TGCGCCAGCAGCAGAATTACAGGGGGTATTTTCTATGGCTACACCTTC	CASSRITGGIFYGYTF
many	TRBD1	TRBV28	TRBJ1-2	15	TGTGCCAGCAGTTCCCCGGCCACAGGGGGCTATGGCTACACCTTC	CASSSPATGGYGYTF
many	-	TRBV18	TRBJ1-3	13	TGTGCCAGCTCATACTACAGGGAGAACACCATATATTTT	CASSYYRENTIYF
-	TRBD2	TRBV5-6	TRBJ2-1	20	TGTGCCAGCAGCTTGGTCCCGGGGACTAGCGGTCCCCTCTCCTACAATGAGCAGTTCTTC	CASSLVPGTSGPLSYNEQFF
few	-	TRBV19	TRBJ1-2	13	TGTGCCAGTAGTAGGGGACTGATCTATGGCTACACCTTC	CASSRGLIYGYTF
-	TRBD1	TRBV3-1	TRBJ1-1	16	TGTGCCAGCAGCCTCCGGACAGGGGCGCAGGACACTGAAGCTTTCTTT	CASSLRTGAQDTEAFF
-	-	TRBV2	TRBJ1-1	15	TGTGCCGGCAGTGAAGGGTCCGATGGGGGCACTGAGGCTTTCTTT	CAGSEGSDGGTEAFF
many	-	TRBV2	TRBJ1-1	15	TGTGCCAGCAAGACCCCTTGGCAGGGCCTTCCTGAAGCTTTCTTT	CASKTPWQGLPEAFF
many	-	TRBV11-2	TRBJ2-1	14	TGTGCCAGCAGCGGGGTCTCTCGGTACAATGAGCAGTTCTTC	CASSGVSRYNEQFF
few	-	TRBV12-3/TRBV12-4	TRBJ2-7	12	TGTGCCAGCAGTTTTGGTTATAACGAGCAGTACTTC	CASSFGYNEQYF
many	TRBD2	TRBV20-1	TRBJ2-3	15	TGCAGTGCTAGAGGGTTAGCGGGAGGGCAAGATACGCAGTATTTT	CSARGLAGGQDTQYF
many	TRBD2	TRBV6-1	TRBJ2-5	19	TGTGCCAGCAGTTCAACCTTCCCCCGTGGGGGGGGAAACCAAGAGACCCAGTACTTC	CASSSTFPRGGGNQETQYF
many	TRBD1	TRBV7-9	TRBJ2-7	16	TGTGCCAGCAGCTCCGAGACCGGGACAGGGGTCTACGAGCAGTACTTC	CASSSETGTGVYEQYF
few	-	TRBV7-9	TRBJ2-2	13	TGTGCCAGCACCCCCGGATCGGCCGGGGAGCTGTTTTTT	CASTPGSAGELFF
-	TRBD1	TRBV30	TRBJ1-4	15	TGTGCCTGGGATATTCCCGGGACAGGGAATGAAAAACTGTTTTTT	CAWDIPGTGNEKLFF
many	-	TRBV2	TRBJ2-1	14	TGTGCCAGCTATCTTAGCGGACCATCCAATGAGCAGTTCTTC	CASYLSGPSNEQFF
few	TRBD1	TRBV20-1	TRBJ1-5	12	TGCAGTGCAGGGGACAGTAATCAGCCCCAGCATTTT	CSAGDSNQPQHF
-	-	TRBV30	TRBJ1-1	13	TGTGCCTGGAGTGCCGTTCTGAACACTGAAGCTTTCTTT	CAWSAVLNTEAFF
few	-	TRBV29-1	TRBJ2-7	13	TGCAGCGTTGCCCGGGACCGATCCTACGAGCAGTACTTC	CSVARDRSYEQYF
-	-	TRBV28	TRBJ1-2	11	TGTGCCAGCCAGACAGTGGGGGGCTACACCTTC	CASQTVGGYTF
many	-	TRBV11-1	TRBJ1-1	15	TGTGCCAGCAGCCTCCGGGACGGCGAGGACACTGAAGCTTTCTTT	CASSLRDGEDTEAFF
many	-	TRBV5-1	TRBJ2-3	13	TGCGCCAGCTCCCTGGGGGAGCCAGATACGCAGTATTTT	CASSLGEPDTQYF